This T cell receptor (beta chain) was captured in a study of CD8 T cells in Susac syndrome. Sequencing of TCR beta was undertaken in CD8+ and CD4+ T cells derived from blood. The CDR3 is 13 amino acids long, termini counted. RNA totalling about 0.45 to 1 ug underwent reverse transcription with random hexamers. TCRdb passed the immunoSEQ multiplex PCR reads through MiXCR, listing each CDR3 protein once. The sample lists roughly 150,000 distinct CDR3 sequences; approximately 96% were seen once. As to this clonotype: The DNA is omitted, as the CDR3 cannot be located on it reliably, and the CDR3 follows TCRdb's listing.

The chain links TRBV21-1 to TRBJ2-7; the table names TRBD1, a call not compared with the DNA. TRBV21-1 is marked as a pseudogene. Sequencing was done on a sample of CD4+ T cells from PBMCs. The TCR sequence derives from a human donor with Susac syndrome. The CDR3 sequence: CATVGRGSYEQYF.